The 19 T cell receptor beta chains given below trace back to one sample, sequenced in a study of blood T cells in healthy people across ages. Then a second PCR, running about 6 to 11 cycles, was carried out with a sample-barcoded 5' primer and a J-beta primer mix. TCRdb redid the calling of the 5' RACE reads with MiXCR, one entry per CDR3 protein. The table records roughly 1.6 million distinct CDR3 sequences, roughly a third of them present only once. The source material was blood. All receptors come from a woman aged 25 to 39 in good health.

This clonotype was picked up a small number of times. The genes are TRBV28 and TRBJ2-3, with D maybe TRBD2 (5 bases). Trimming took 4 bases from V and 1 from J, leaving 18 bases between them. The CDR3 extends over 17 amino acids. Germline CDR1 MDHEN, CDR2 SYDVKM. The CDR3 protein is CASSSASRGIRTDTQYF. The CDR3 nucleotides are TGTGCCAGCAGTTCCGCCTCCCGAGGGATTCGCACAGATACGCAGTATTTT.

This sequence joins TRBV6-1 and TRBJ1-1; the D is unclear. The germline V gene has CDR1 MNHNS and CDR2 SASEGT. V lost 1 base and J 3 bases, leaving 9 bases between the germline ends. CDR3 length: 14 residues. CDR3 DNA sequence: TGTGCCAGCAGTGAAGTCGGGTCGGACACTGAAGCTTTCTTT. Amino acid sequence: CASSEVGSDTEAFF.

As concerns this clonotype: This may come from a read error, since a much larger clone is one base off. This sequence joins TRBV5-1 and TRBJ2-1, with D unclear. The J call may not be correct, given that the DNA end is closer to TRBJ2-7. This CDR3 has 12 amino acids. Germline CDR1 reads SGHRS; CDR2 reads YFSETQ. CDR3 amino acids: CASRESYNEQYF. CDR3 sequence (DNA): TGCGCCAGCAGGGAGTCCTACAATGAGCAGTACTTC.

The table lists this clonotype with a few counts. The V gene is TRBV6-5, the J gene TRBJ2-2; weak D call: TRBD2 (5 bases). The CDR3 consists of 14 residues. V shed 5 bases and J shed 1 base, with 8 bases lying between them. Germline values: CDR1 MNHEY, CDR2 SVGAGI. For the CDR3, the DNA is TGTGCCAGCAGTAGCGGAGGGAACACCGGGGAGCTGTTTTTT. Its translation is CASSSGGNTGELFF.

The chain uses TRBV20-1 and TRBJ2-3; D is possibly TRBD1 (8 bases). Germline CDR1 reads DFQATT; CDR2 reads SNEGSKA (reference sequence). The V end was cut by 0 bases, the J end by 1 base, with 14 bases between. CDR3 length: 16 amino acids. CDR3 loop: CSARDQGAGGTDTQYF. Written as DNA, the CDR3 is TGCAGTGCTAGAGACCAGGGGGCGGGGGGCACAGATACGCAGTATTTT.

This clonotype was detected once. A single base separates this from a much larger clone, so it may be a read error. The chain joins TRBV29-1 to TRBJ2-5, with 7 bases that match TRBD1. Germline V CDR1 and CDR2: SQVTM, ANQGSEA. The CDR3 consists of 16 residues. CDR3 sequence reads: CSVEDTLRGWQEIQYF. The CDR3, as DNA: TGCAGCGTTGAAGATACGCTCAGGGGGTGGCAAGAGATCCAGTACTTC.

Concerning this clonotype itself: This may arise from a read error, as a much more abundant clone is one base away. The V and J genes are TRBV20-1 and TRBJ2-7, with D perhaps TRBD1 (6 bases). With 1 base removed from V and 1 base from J, the gap between germline ends came to 14 bases. There are 15 residues in the CDR3. CDR1 is DFQATT and CDR2 is SNEGSKA in the germline V gene (reference sequence). CDR3 amino acids: CSARGQPRGSYEQYF. CDR3 in DNA: TGCAGTGCTAGAGGACAGCCAAGGGGGTCCTACGAGCAGTACTTC.

This clonotype was seen only a few times. Here the CDR3 DNA reads TGTGCCATCAGTGAGGGGATATTGAACACTGAAGCTTTCTTT. Translating it yields CAISEGILNTEAFF. The J gene is TRBJ1-1, the V gene TRBV10-3; D is ambiguous. The germline V gene encodes CDR1 ENHRY and CDR2 SYGVKD. V gave up 2 bases and J gave up 0 bases, with 7 bases separating them. There are 14 residues in the CDR3.

This clonotype was detected only a few times. This chain links TRBV11-2 with TRBJ2-7; 11 positions match TRBD2. CDR3 length equals 15 residues. V was clipped by 5 bases and J by 1 base; unmatched bases: 4. CDR1 and CDR2 from the germline V gene are SGHAT and FQNNGV. CDR3 DNA: TGTGCCAGCAGCGCACTAGCGGGGGAGTCCTACGAGCAGTACTTC. This codes for CASSALAGESYEQYF.

The rearrangement uses TRBV3-1 and TRBJ2-1; D gene uncertain. Per germline, CDR1 LGHDT and CDR2 YNNKEL (reference sequence). Deletions cut 0 bases from V and 4 bases from J, with 7 bases between. The CDR3 extends over 14 amino acids. CDR3 nucleotide sequence: TGTGCCAGCAGCCAAGATGTACTATACAATGAGCAGTTCTTC. As protein: CASSQDVLYNEQFF.

This clonotype was picked up one time. In this CDR3 the conserved last residue, phenylalanine or tryptophan, is missing, so a read error is likely. The rearrangement links TRBV29-1 to TRBJ2-7; D is perhaps TRBD2 (5 bases). The CDR3 contains 13 residues. The germline V gene has CDR1 SQVTM and CDR2 ANQGSEA. CDR3 sequence: CSVEDSRSYEQYS. DNA of the CDR3: TGTAGCGTTGAAGATTCCCGGTCCTACGAGCAGTACTCC.

CDR3 amino acids: CASSLLDVSDEQFF. The CDR3 region has the DNA TGTGCCAGCAGCTTACTGGACGTATCGGATGAGCAGTTCTTC. The chain employs TRBV11-2 and TRBJ2-1; D uncertain. The V end lost 2 bases, the J end lost 8 bases, and 13 bases lay between the germline ends. Germline V gene sequence: CDR1 SGHAT, CDR2 FQNNGV. There are 14 residues in the CDR3.

This chain joins TRBV20-1 and TRBJ2-7; TRBD1 matches 7 bases. Trimming at V came to 4 bases and at J to 0 bases, leaving 18 bases not matched to a gene. The CDR3 extends over 18 amino acids. CDR1 and CDR2 (germline): DFQATT, SNEGSKA (reference sequence). The CDR3 sequence: CSATRPGQVVFSSYEQYF. The DNA of the CDR3 is TGCAGTGCTACCCGGCCAGGACAGGTCGTCTTTAGCTCCTACGAGCAGTACTTC.

This CDR3 reads CASKGRAGEQFF. DNA for the CDR3: TGTGCCAGCAAGGGGAGGGCCGGCGAGCAGTTCTTC. The chain couples TRBV25-1 to TRBJ2-1; 7 nucleotides agree with TRBD2. The germline V gene encodes CDR1 MGHDK and CDR2 SYGVNS. The trim removed 7 bases at V and 10 bases at J, leaving 7 bases unmatched. The CDR3 sequence is 12 residues long.

In its sample, this clonotype was seen a few times. This may come from a read error, since a much larger clone is one base off. The chain combines TRBV6-2 or TRBV6-3 with TRBJ2-5; D tentatively fits TRBD1 or TRBD2 (7 bases each). The germline V and J ends were trimmed by 8 bases and 11 bases, with 21 bases remaining between them. The CDR3 consists of 13 residues. Germline values: CDR1 MNHEY, CDR2 SVGEGT. The CDR3 DNA is TGTGCCAGCCACTGGGGAGGGGGCTACGGGCAGTACTTC. It encodes CASHWGGGYGQYF.

A few counts support this clonotype. J is TRBJ1-2 and V is TRBV3-1; 7 bases map to TRBD1. The CDR3 consists of 16 residues. J was trimmed by 6 bases and V by 0 bases; bases with no gene match: 10. CDR1 and CDR2 (germline): LGHDT, YNNKEL (reference sequence). CDR3 DNA sequence: TGTGCCAGCAGCCAAGATCGAACAGGGGCTCGAGATGGCTACACCTTC. It translates to CASSQDRTGARDGYTF.

The sample holds a few counts of this clonotype. The chain is built from TRBV4-2 and TRBJ1-5; D is undetermined. V lost 1 base and J 4 bases, leaving 11 bases between the germline ends. CDR1 and CDR2 (germline): LGHNA, YNFKEQ. The CDR3 extends over 15 amino acids. CDR3 coding DNA: TGTGCCAGCAGCCAAGTTTCTGGGCTGAATCAGCCCCAGCATTTT. Translating it yields CASSQVSGLNQPQHF.

The sample holds a few counts of this clonotype. The chain recombines TRBV20-1 with TRBJ1-6; D is possibly TRBD1 (6 bases). This CDR3 has 14 residues. CDR1 and CDR2 (germline): DFQATT, SNEGSKA (reference sequence). With 5 bases removed from V and 12 bases from J, the gap between germline ends came to 20 bases. Here the CDR3 DNA reads TGCAGTGCTCAAGCGGGACACGTTGTACGACCCCTCCACTTT. It codes for CSAQAGHVVRPLHF.

The V gene is TRBV27, the J gene TRBJ2-7; no clear D gene. V lost 6 bases and J 6 bases, leaving 9 bases between the germline ends. CDR3 length: 11 residues. The germline V gene encodes CDR1 MNHEY and CDR2 SMNVEV (reference sequence). The CDR3 spells CASRYGLEQYF. CDR3 nucleotides: TGTGCCAGCAGATACGGGCTCGAGCAGTACTTC.